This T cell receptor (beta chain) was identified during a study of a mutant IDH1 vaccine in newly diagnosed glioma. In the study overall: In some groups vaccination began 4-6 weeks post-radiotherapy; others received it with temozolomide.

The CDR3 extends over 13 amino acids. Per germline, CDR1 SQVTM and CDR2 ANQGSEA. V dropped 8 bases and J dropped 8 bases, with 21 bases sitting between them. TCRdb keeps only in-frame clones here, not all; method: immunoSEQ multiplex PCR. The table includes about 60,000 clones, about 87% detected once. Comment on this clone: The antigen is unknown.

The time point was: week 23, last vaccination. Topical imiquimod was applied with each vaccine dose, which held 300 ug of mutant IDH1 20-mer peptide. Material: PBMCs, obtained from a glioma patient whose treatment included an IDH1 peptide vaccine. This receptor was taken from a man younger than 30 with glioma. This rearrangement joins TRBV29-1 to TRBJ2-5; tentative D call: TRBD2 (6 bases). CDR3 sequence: CSYLATTRETQYF. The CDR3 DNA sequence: TGCAGCTACCTAGCGACAACAAGAGAAACCCAGTACTTC.